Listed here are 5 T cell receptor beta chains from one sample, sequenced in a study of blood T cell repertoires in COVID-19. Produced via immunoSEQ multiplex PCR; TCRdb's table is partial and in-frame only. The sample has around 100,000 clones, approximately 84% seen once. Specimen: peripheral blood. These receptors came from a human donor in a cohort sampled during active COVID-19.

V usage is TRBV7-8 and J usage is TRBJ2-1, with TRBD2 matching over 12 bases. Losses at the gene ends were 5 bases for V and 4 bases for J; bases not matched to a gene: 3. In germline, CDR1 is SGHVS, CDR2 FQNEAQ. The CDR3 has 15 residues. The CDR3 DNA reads TGTGCCAGCAGCCCCCTAGCGGGAGGGTACAATGAGCAGTTCTTC. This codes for CASSPLAGGYNEQFF.

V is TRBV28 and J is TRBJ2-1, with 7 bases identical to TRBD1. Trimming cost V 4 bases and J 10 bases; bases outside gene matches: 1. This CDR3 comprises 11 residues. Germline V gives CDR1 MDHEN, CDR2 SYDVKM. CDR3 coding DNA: TGTGCCAGCAGTTCGGACAGGGAGCAGTTCTTC. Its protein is CASSSDREQFF. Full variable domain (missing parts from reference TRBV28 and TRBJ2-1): DVKVTQSSRYLVKRTGEKVFLECVQDMDHENMFWYRQDPGLGLRLIYFSYDVKMKEKGDIPEGYSVSREKKERFSLILESASTNQTSMYLCASSSDREQFFGPGTRLTVL.

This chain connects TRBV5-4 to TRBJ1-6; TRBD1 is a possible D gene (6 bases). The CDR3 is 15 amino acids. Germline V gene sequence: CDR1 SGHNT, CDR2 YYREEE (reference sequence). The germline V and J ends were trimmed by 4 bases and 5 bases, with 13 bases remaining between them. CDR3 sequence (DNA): TGTGCCAGCAGCCCACAGGGTGGGAATAATTCACCCCTCCACTTT. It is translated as CASSPQGGNNSPLHF.

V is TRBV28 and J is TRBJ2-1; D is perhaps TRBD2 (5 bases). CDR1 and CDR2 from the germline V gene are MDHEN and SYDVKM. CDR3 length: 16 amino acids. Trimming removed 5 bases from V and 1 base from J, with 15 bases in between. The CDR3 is CASSAPEGYSYNEQFF. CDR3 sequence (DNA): TGTGCCAGCAGTGCTCCCGAGGGTTATTCCTACAATGAGCAGTTCTTC. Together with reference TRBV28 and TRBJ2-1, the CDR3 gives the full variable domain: DVKVTQSSRYLVKRTGEKVFLECVQDMDHENMFWYRQDPGLGLRLIYFSYDVKMKEKGDIPEGYSVSREKKERFSLILESASTNQTSMYLCASSAPEGYSYNEQFFGPGTRLTVL.

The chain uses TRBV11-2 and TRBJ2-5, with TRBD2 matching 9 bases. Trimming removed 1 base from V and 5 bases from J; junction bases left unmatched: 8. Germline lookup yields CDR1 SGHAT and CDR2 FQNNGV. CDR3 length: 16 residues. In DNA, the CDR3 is TGTGCCAGCAGCTTAGTTACGCGGGAGGGCCGCGAGACCCAGTACTTC. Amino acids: CASSLVTREGRETQYF.